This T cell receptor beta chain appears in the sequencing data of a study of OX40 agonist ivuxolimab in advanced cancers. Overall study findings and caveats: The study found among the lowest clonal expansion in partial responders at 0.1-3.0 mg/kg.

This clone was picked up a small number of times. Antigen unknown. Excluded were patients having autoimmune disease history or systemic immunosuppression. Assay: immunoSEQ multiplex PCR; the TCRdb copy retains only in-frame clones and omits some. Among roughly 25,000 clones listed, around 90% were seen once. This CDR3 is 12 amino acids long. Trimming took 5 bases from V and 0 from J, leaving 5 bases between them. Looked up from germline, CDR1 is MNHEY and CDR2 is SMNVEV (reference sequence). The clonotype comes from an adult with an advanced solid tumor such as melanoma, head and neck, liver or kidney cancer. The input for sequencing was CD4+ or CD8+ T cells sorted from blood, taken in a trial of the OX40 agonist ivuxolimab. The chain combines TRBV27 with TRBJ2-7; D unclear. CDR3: CASSASSYEQYF. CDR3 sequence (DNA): TGTGCCAGCAGTGCAAGCTCCTACGAGCAGTACTTC.